Listed here is a single T cell receptor beta chain. These data belong to a study of T cell changes during pregnancy in multiple sclerosis. V was trimmed by 8 bases and J by 6 bases, leaving 16 bases between them. This CDR3 spans 13 amino acids. Germline lookup yields CDR1 MNHNY and CDR2 SVGAGI (reference sequence). Profiled with immunoSEQ multiplex PCR; TCRdb holds only in-frame clones, not every one. The sample holds about 34,000 clones, 85% to 90% seen once. This receptor was identified in a female donor with multiple sclerosis, enrolled in a pregnancy study. The sequencing here drew on CD8+ T cells from peripheral blood mononuclear cells, taken after pregnancy. The gene calls are TRBV6-6 and TRBJ1-1, with a weak D call TRBD1 (6 bases). As DNA, the CDR3 is TGTGCCAGCCCCGGGGAGGGGGGAGCTGAAGCTTTCTTT. Amino acids: CASPGEGGAEAFF.